This T cell receptor beta chain stems from a study of cytomegalovirus exposure and HLA in healthy donors. General study points: The majority of CMV-associated TCR beta chains were reported as apparently HLA-restricted in a later analysis. Fewer N-insertions than the roughly 600-donor mean were reportedly shown by an Asian-associated ancestry cluster in a later analysis. Usually a TCR sequence was rare, but some public TCRs were found in many donors.

With 60 Vbeta and 13 Jbeta primers, the PCR was carried out. TCRdb's copy holds only in-frame clones and misses some; the assay was immunoSEQ multiplex PCR. The sample carries 100,000 to 120,000 clones, 9.5% to 15% recorded once. Losses at the gene ends were 1 base for V and 5 bases for J; bases not matched to a gene: 6. Per germline, CDR1 SEHNR and CDR2 FQNEAQ (reference sequence). There are 15 residues in the CDR3. In the case of this clone: The antigen is undetermined.

Material: PBMCs. The receptor comes from a man aged 40-50 years in good health and CMV-seropositive. The rearrangement links TRBV7-9 to TRBJ2-5; 8 bases fit TRBD1. The CDR3 reads CASSLESTGDETQYF. The CDR3 bases are TGTGCCAGCAGCTTAGAATCGACAGGGGACGAGACCCAGTACTTC.